The 5 T cell receptor beta chains below all came from one sample that was sequenced in a study of CD8 T cells in ankylosing spondylitis. Study results and limitations: For ankylosing spondylitis blood, a TCR beta motif of seven to nine highly homologous variants appeared characteristic.

For these receptors, no antigen is known. TCRdb reanalysed the 5' RACE reads using MiXCR and keeps one entry per CDR3 protein. The top ten hold under 20% of the sample, which has 670,000 or so distinct CDR3 sequences, 15% to 20% seen once. Sequencing was performed on blood, either unsorted or a sorted T cell fraction (not recorded which). The origin of the receptors is a male donor with ankylosing spondylitis.

The chain uses TRBV20-1 and TRBJ2-1, with 8 bases that match TRBD2. From germline, CDR1 is DFQATT and CDR2 SNEGSKA (reference sequence). CDR3 length: 13 amino acids. With V trimmed by 3 bases and J by 5 bases, 3 bases remained unmatched. The CDR3 reads CSARGLENNEQFF. The CDR3 DNA is TGCAGTGCTAGGGGACTAGAGAACAATGAGCAGTTCTTC.

The chain combines TRBV6-1 with TRBJ1-1; D is possibly TRBD1 (6 bases). CDR3 length: 14 residues. Germline CDR1 reads MNHNS; CDR2 reads SASEGT. V was shortened by 6 bases and J by 4 bases, with 15 bases between the two germline ends. For the CDR3, the DNA is TGTGCCAGCAGCCCCCCTCAGGGGAGCACTGAAGCTTTCTTT. Protein: CASSPPQGSTEAFF.

This clonotype has just a few counts. The V gene is TRBV4-3, the J gene TRBJ2-1, with TRBD1 as a possible D gene (6 bases). This CDR3 is 18 amino acids long. V gave up 1 base and J gave up 1 base, with 17 bases separating them. Germline V gene lookup returns CDR1 LGHNA and CDR2 YSLEER. CDR3 amino acids: CASSQGSQGSRSYNEQFF. The DNA for the CDR3 is TGCGCCAGCAGCCAAGGATCCCAGGGGTCGCGGTCCTACAATGAGCAGTTCTTC.

This clonotype has more than one count but fewer than ten. The chain couples TRBV9 to TRBJ2-7; TRBD1 aligns across 7 bases. This CDR3 has 15 amino acids. Germline assignment: CDR1 SGDLS and CDR2 YYNGEE. Trimming took 3 bases from V and 5 from J; bases not matched to a gene: 11. The CDR3 DNA follows: TGTGCCAGCAGCGCCGGTACAGGGGATAGCGACGAGCAGTACTTC. This sequence encodes CASSAGTGDSDEQYF. Using reference TRBV9 and TRBJ2-7 for the parts outside the CDR3, the full variable domain is DSGVTQTPKHLITATGQRVTLRCSPRSGDLSVYWYQQSLDQGLQFLIQYYNGEERAKGNILERFSAQQFPDLHSELNLSSLELGDSALYFCASSAGTGDSDEQYFGPGTRLTVT.

The CDR3 reads CASTVAGNTGELFF. The CDR3 coding sequence is TGCGCCAGCACGGTTGCGGGGAACACCGGGGAGCTGTTTTTT. V and J are TRBV5-1 and TRBJ2-2; D may be TRBD2 (5 bases). This CDR3 is built from 14 residues. V was pared by 6 bases and J by 1 base, with 10 bases between. Per germline, CDR1 SGHRS and CDR2 YFSETQ.